The TCR beta chain described here comes from a study of T cell changes during pregnancy in multiple sclerosis. V trimming: 7 bases; J trimming: 2 bases; junction bases outside the gene matches: 2. This CDR3 region has 13 residues. Per the germline V gene, CDR1 is SGHRS and CDR2 is YFSETQ. Sequencing was performed with immunoSEQ multiplex PCR; in TCRdb, only in-frame clones are kept and a portion is missing. The repertoire holds about 100,000 clones, with 90% to 95% as singletons. The chain carries TRBV5-1 and TRBJ2-3, with 9 bases matching TRBD1. This specimen was peripheral blood, taken in the second trimester of pregnancy. The receptor comes from a female donor with multiple sclerosis, enrolled in a pregnancy study. The CDR3 DNA follows: TGCGCCAGCGGACAGGGGTACACAGATACGCAGTATTTT. It specifies CASGQGYTDTQYF.